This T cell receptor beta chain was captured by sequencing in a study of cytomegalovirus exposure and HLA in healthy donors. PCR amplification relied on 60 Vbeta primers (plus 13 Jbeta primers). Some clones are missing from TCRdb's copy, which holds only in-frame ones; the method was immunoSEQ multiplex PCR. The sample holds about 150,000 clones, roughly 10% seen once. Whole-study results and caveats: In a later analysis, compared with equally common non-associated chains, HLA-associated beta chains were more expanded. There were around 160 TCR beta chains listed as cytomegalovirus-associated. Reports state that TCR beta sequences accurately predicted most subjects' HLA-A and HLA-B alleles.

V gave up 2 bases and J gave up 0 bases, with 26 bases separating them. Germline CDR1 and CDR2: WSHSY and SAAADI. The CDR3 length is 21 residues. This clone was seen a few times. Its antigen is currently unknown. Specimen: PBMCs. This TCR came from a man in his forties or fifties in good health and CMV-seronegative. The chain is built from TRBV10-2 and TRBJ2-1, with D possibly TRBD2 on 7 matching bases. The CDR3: CASSEPLGEGGADPSYNEQFF. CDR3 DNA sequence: TGCGCCAGCAGTGAGCCTTTAGGGGAGGGGGGCGCGGACCCCTCCTACAATGAGCAGTTCTTC.